This T cell receptor (beta chain) was retrieved from a study of T cells in Graves' hyperthyroidism and ophthalmopathy. About the research overall: At the time of initial diagnosis and before any treatment, peripheral blood was collected.

Inclusion characteristics of ophthalmopathy patients comprised a Clinical Activity Score of at least 3, a NOSPECS grade of at least 4, and duration under 3 months. Diagnoses used clinical symptoms, serum thyroxine and TRAb, thyroid ultrasound and orbital computed tomography. This clonotype was recorded at least ten times. TCR beta CDR3 regions were amplified from RNA. Researchers ran a first-round RT-PCR on the TCR CDR3 using the HTBI primer set. TCRdb reprocessed the multiplex PCR reads with MiXCR, giving one entry per CDR3 protein. The data hold about 250,000 distinct CDR3 sequences, with roughly a quarter observed a single time. The V gene's germline CDR1 is GTSNPN and CDR2 SVGIG (reference sequence). The CDR3 has 16 residues. Trimming at V came to 3 bases and at J to 4 bases, leaving 13 bases not matched to a gene.

Sequenced sample: blood. The sequence derives from a woman aged 40 to 50 with Graves' ophthalmopathy. The chain carries TRBV30 and TRBJ1-1; 8 bases agree with TRBD1. CDR3 nucleotides: TGTGCCTGGAGCTCGGGACAGGCTACGGGGGGCACTGAAGCTTTCTTT. Protein: CAWSSGQATGGTEAFF.